The TCR beta chain described here comes from a study of cytomegalovirus exposure and HLA in healthy donors. About the study: Within an early data release were tens of millions of unique TCRs drawn from HLA-typed donors.

Study-level points and caveats: A reported reduction in N-insertions relative to the 666-donor mean was seen in an Asian-associated ancestry cluster in a later analysis. It was assumed in the presence/absence analyses that sequencing depth was roughly uniform across donors.

Vbeta (60) and Jbeta (13) primers were used in the PCR. TCRdb's table, derived via immunoSEQ multiplex PCR, lists solely in-frame clones and lacks some. The data show about 36,000 clones, almost 70% seen once. At collection, donors were nominally healthy, but unrecorded immune exposures were probable. Germline assignment: CDR1 SGHRS and CDR2 YFSETQ. The CDR3 runs 14 residues. After removal of 4 bases from V and 5 bases from J, the junction contained 5 bases not matched to a gene. With respect to this clone: Its antigen remains unidentified.

V and J are TRBV5-1 and TRBJ2-5; 10 nucleotides align to TRBD2. The sample taken for sequencing was PBMCs. The clonotype was recovered from a man younger than 40 in good health and CMV-seronegative. The CDR3 here is CASSTSGTFETQYF. CDR3 bases: TGCGCCAGCAGCACTAGCGGGACATTTGAGACCCAGTACTTC.